The 5 T cell receptor beta chains below were found in one sample sequenced in a study of human T cells and chemical hapten exposure. One entry per CDR3 protein results from TCRdb running MiXCR on the RACE reads. Of approximately 400,000 distinct CDR3 sequences listed, 4.8% are singletons. Described time point: patch test 1, 2 weeks after DPC sensitization. Treatment here: therapeutic diphenylcyclopropenone sensitization with weekly scalp DPC. Source: whole blood, taken in connection with sensitization to the hapten diphenylcyclopropenone (DPC). Receptors originate from a woman aged 45-60 years with alopecia areata. Some clones in this sample may be carry-over from other donors' samples.

The sample holds a few counts of this clonotype. The J gene is TRBJ1-2, the V gene TRBV12-3 or TRBV12-4; D gene unclear. The CDR3 sequence is 12 residues long. The V and J ends lost 3 bases and 7 bases respectively, with 9 bases between them. The CDR3 sequence: CASSLRASGYTF. The CDR3 DNA is TGTGCCAGCAGTTTGAGAGCGAGTGGCTACACCTTC.

The table lists this clonotype with a few counts. CDR3 sequence (DNA): TGTGCCAGCTCTCCCCCAGGAGGCACTCCAAAGCGCGAGACCCAGTACTTC. Translated, it gives CASSPPGGTPKRETQYF. The chain combines TRBV12-3 or TRBV12-4 with TRBJ2-5; TRBD2 is a possible D gene (5 bases). This CDR3 is 17 amino acids long. Trimming removed 8 bases at V and 5 bases at J, with 27 bases between.

This clonotype was detected many times. V usage is TRBV11-2 and J usage is TRBJ2-3, with 7 bases matching TRBD1. Germline-derived CDR1 and CDR2 are SGHAT and FQNNGV. CDR3 length equals 14 residues. With 5 bases clipped from V and 4 bases from J, the junction kept 6 bases outside the gene matches. The CDR3 loop reads CASSTQTGSDTQYF. The DNA of the CDR3 is TGTGCCAGCAGCACCCAGACAGGGTCAGATACGCAGTATTTT. Using reference TRBV11-2 and TRBJ2-3 for the parts outside the CDR3, the full variable domain is EAGVAQSPRYKIIEKRQSVAFWCNPISGHATLYWYQQILGQGPKLLIQFQNNGVVDDSQLPKDRFSAERLKGVDSTLKIQPAKLEDSAVYLCASSTQTGSDTQYFGPGTRLTVL.

This clonotype was counted at least ten times. This chain joins TRBV28 and TRBJ2-5; TRBD1 agrees at 10 bases. The length of the CDR3 is 14 residues. Germline V gene lookup returns CDR1 MDHEN and CDR2 SYDVKM. The ends lost 4 bases at V and 5 bases at J; junction bases unmatched: 4. CDR3 sequence (DNA): TGTGCCAGCAGTTCGCCGGGACAGGGGGAGACCCAGTACTTC. Amino acid sequence: CASSSPGQGETQYF.

In its sample, this clonotype was seen many times. V is TRBV3-1 and J is TRBJ1-6; no reliable D call. This CDR3 spans 14 amino acids. Germline V lookup: CDR1 LGHDT, CDR2 YNNKEL (reference sequence). V lost 1 base and J 7 bases, leaving 8 bases between the germline ends. The CDR3 is CASSQGVENSPLHF. The CDR3 coding sequence is TGTGCCAGCAGCCAAGGGGTGGAGAATTCACCCCTCCACTTT.